This TCR beta chain was profiled in a study of blood T cell repertoires in COVID-19. Study summary: Samples taken during acute and convalescent COVID-19 were collected in the United States, Italy and Spain. T cells, B-cell-depleted T cells, or PBMCs provided the cDNA or gDNA that served as material.

The CDR3 contains 14 residues. The germline CDR1 and CDR2 sequences are SGHNT and YYREEE (reference sequence). Trimming removed 0 bases at V and 7 bases at J, with 13 bases between. Per the original methods: Estimation of nucleated cell counts was performed using reference gene primer amplification. Profiled with immunoSEQ multiplex PCR; TCRdb holds only in-frame clones, not every one. V, J and clone size are those of that table, while D and trimming were read from the DNA. The table shows 20,000 to 25,000 clones, with 75% to 95% occurring only once. This clonotype was obtained from a man between 65 and 80 years old with active COVID-19. V and J are TRBV5-4 and TRBJ1-1, with D unclear. The sequencing sample was made of peripheral blood. The CDR3 sequence is CASSLAPEEGEAFF. The CDR3 DNA reads as TGTGCCAGCAGCTTGGCCCCTGAGGAGGGTGAAGCTTTCTTT.